This entry lists 9 T cell receptor beta chains sequenced from one sample in a study of low-dose radiotherapy and immunotherapy resistance in tumors. Alpha- and beta-chain coverage of first-strand cDNA came from TRAV- and TRBV-specific primers. A constant-region primer paired with the V-primer adapter amplified TCRs over 20 PCR cycles. TCRdb processed the reads anew with MiXCR; each CDR3 protein has one entry. The top ten hold approximately 5.4% of the sample, which has around 17,000 distinct CDR3 sequences, 70% seen once. Source of these receptors: a human donor with advanced metastatic prostate, ovarian, gallbladder or colorectal cancer (not recorded which). This table probably holds off-target reads from a library built for another chain.

The V gene is TRBV6-1, the J gene TRBJ2-7, with TRBD1 matching over 9 bases. The CDR3 length is 14 residues. Germline CDR1 is MNHNS and CDR2 is SASEGT. V dropped 6 bases and J dropped 5; count of bases not matched to a gene: 8. CDR3 sequence reads: CASRDPGQGDEQYF. The CDR3 DNA reads as TGTGCCAGCAGGGATCCGGGACAGGGCGACGAGCAGTACTTC.

The rearrangement joins TRBV4-3 to TRBJ2-1; 8 nucleotides align to TRBD2. This CDR3 spans 12 amino acids. V dropped 1 base and J dropped 10; count of bases not matched to a gene: 0. Germline lookup yields CDR1 LGHNA and CDR2 YSLEER. CDR3 nucleotide sequence: TGCGCCAGCAGCCAAGTAGCGGGGGAGCAGTTCTTC. Translated, it gives CASSQVAGEQFF.

The rearrangement links TRBV7-2 to TRBJ2-5, with 8 positions matching TRBD1. Germline CDR1 reads SGHTA; CDR2 reads FQGNSA. Trimming cost V 5 bases and J 4 bases; bases outside gene matches: 3. The CDR3 is 13 amino acids. For the CDR3, the DNA is TGTGCCAGCAGCGAAGGGACAGGAGAGACCCAGTACTTC. It encodes CASSEGTGETQYF.

The J gene is TRBJ2-2, the V gene TRBV11-2, with TRBD2 matching 10 bases. The V segment lost 6 bases and the J segment 6 bases; nucleotides outside the gene matches: 4. CDR3 length equals 14 residues. The V gene's germline CDR1 is SGHAT and CDR2 FQNNGV. The CDR3 loop reads CASSSLAGAGELFF. The CDR3 DNA is TGTGCCAGCAGTTCTCTAGCGGGAGCCGGGGAGCTGTTTTTT. The whole variable domain, remainder taken from reference TRBV11-2 and TRBJ2-2, is EAGVAQSPRYKIIEKRQSVAFWCNPISGHATLYWYQQILGQGPKLLIQFQNNGVVDDSQLPKDRFSAERLKGVDSTLKIQPAKLEDSAVYLCASSSLAGAGELFFGEGSRLTVL.

The chain has TRBV6-8 and TRBJ2-7; 7 bases line up with TRBD2. There are 14 residues in the CDR3. V dropped 2 bases and J dropped 2; count of bases not matched to a gene: 3. Germline-derived CDR1 and CDR2 are MNHGY and SAAAGT. The CDR3 is CASSYLAGAYEQYF. The CDR3, as DNA: TGTGCCAGCAGTTACCTGGCGGGAGCCTACGAGCAGTACTTC.

The V and J genes are TRBV20-1 and TRBJ2-1; the D gene is possibly TRBD2 (6 bases). Germline values: CDR1 DFQATT, CDR2 SNEGSKA (reference sequence). Between the trimmed V and J ends, which lost 6 bases and 4 bases, there was a span of 16 bases. This CDR3 spans 14 amino acids. This chain's CDR3 is CSARRAQAYNEQFF. CDR3 DNA: TGCAGTGCCAGGAGGGCTCAGGCGTACAATGAGCAGTTCTTC.

The chain has TRBV5-1 and TRBJ1-3; D is ambiguous. Per germline, CDR1 SGHRS and CDR2 YFSETQ. This CDR3 region has 15 residues. V lost 1 base and J 0 bases, leaving 8 bases between the germline ends. The CDR3 sequence: CASSLMDVSGNTIYF. CDR3 sequence (DNA): TGCGCCAGCAGCTTGATGGACGTCTCTGGAAACACCATATATTTT. Drawing the rest from reference TRBV5-1 and TRBJ1-3, the complete variable domain is KAGVTQTPRYLIKTRGQQVTLSCSPISGHRSVSWYQQTPGQGLQFLFEYFSETQRNKGNFPGRFSGRQFSNSRSEMNVSTLELGDSALYLCASSLMDVSGNTIYFGEGSWLTVV.

J is TRBJ2-1 and V is TRBV12-3 or TRBV12-4; 8 nucleotides match TRBD1. Trimming removed 6 bases from V and 6 bases from J; junction bases left unmatched: 13. The CDR3 has 16 residues. The CDR3 is CASSPPWGQVTNEQFF. CDR3 nucleotide sequence: TGTGCCAGCAGCCCTCCCTGGGGACAGGTCACCAATGAGCAGTTCTTC.

V gene TRBV7-2 combines with J gene TRBJ2-3; 13 nucleotides line up with TRBD2. J gave up 3 bases and V 4 bases, and 7 bases lay outside the gene matches. The V gene's germline CDR1 is SGHTA and CDR2 FQGNSA. The CDR3 extends over 17 amino acids. The CDR3 sequence: CASSSGTSGDWTDTQYF. In DNA, the CDR3 is TGTGCCAGCAGCTCCGGGACTAGCGGGGATTGGACAGATACGCAGTATTTT.